The 2 T cell receptor beta chains below were found in one sample sequenced in a study of shared clonotypes between healthy human individuals. Assay: immunoSEQ multiplex PCR; the TCRdb copy retains only in-frame clones and omits some. Of some 500,000 clones listed, 65% to 80% are singletons. The sample comprised PBMCs. These receptors came from a woman aged 40 to 50 in good health. Some clones in this sample may be carry-over from other donors' samples.

J is TRBJ1-1 and V is TRBV6-6; no clear D gene. The CDR3 covers 14 residues. The V and J ends lost 5 bases and 1 base respectively, with 11 bases between them. Germline CDR1 and CDR2: MNHNY and SVGAGI (reference sequence). CDR3 amino acids: CASSRAPQNTEAFF. In nucleotides, the CDR3 is TGTGCCAGCAGTCGAGCTCCCCAGAACACTGAAGCTTTCTTT.

Comments on this clone: This same CDR3 is encoded by further DNA sequences in the sample. This rearrangement joins TRBV7-3 to TRBJ2-1; TRBD2 matches 12 bases. CDR1 and CDR2 from the germline V gene are SGHTA and FQGTGA. The V and J ends lost 4 bases and 6 bases, in that order; junction bases with no gene match: 4. The CDR3 covers 15 residues. The CDR3 DNA follows: TGTGCCAGCAGCTCTCTAGCGGGAGGGCCCAATGAGCAGTTCTTC. Encoded protein: CASSSLAGGPNEQFF.